Shown below are 7 T cell receptor beta chains from a single sample sequenced in a study of T cell responses to AZD1222 COVID-19 vaccine. Using immunoSEQ multiplex PCR, the repertoire was profiled, and TCRdb retains in-frame clones only, with some absent. Of fewer than 110,000 clones in the sample, around 92% were seen once. This sample comprised peripheral blood, obtained 28 days after the second AZD1222 dose. The receptors here all came from an adult who received the AZD1222 COVID-19 vaccine.

The V gene is TRBV7-9, the J gene TRBJ1-2; tentatively, D is TRBD1 (5 bases). Germline lookup yields CDR1 SEHNR and CDR2 FQNEAQ (reference sequence). Trimming removed 7 bases at V and 6 bases at J, with 15 bases between. The CDR3 is made up of 13 amino acids. In DNA form, the CDR3 reads TGTGCCAGCAAATCTTGGGACTCAGATGGCTACACCTTC. Translation gives CASKSWDSDGYTF.

The chain uses TRBV6-5 and TRBJ1-1; D may be TRBD1 (6 bases). Trimming took off 6 bases at V and 0 bases at J, with 11 bases between the two ends. The CDR3 runs 14 residues. The germline CDR1 and CDR2 sequences are MNHEY and SVGAGI. The CDR3 DNA is TGTGCCAGCAGACCCGGGACATTGAACACTGAAGCTTTCTTT. It yields the protein CASRPGTLNTEAFF.

The V and J genes are TRBV6-5 and TRBJ1-3, with 10 bases fitting TRBD1. The J segment lost 4 bases and the V segment lost 6 bases, leaving 6 bases of the junction unmatched. The CDR3 is made up of 15 amino acids. Germline V gene sequence: CDR1 MNHEY, CDR2 SVGAGI. This chain's CDR3 is CASRNPGQGGNTIYF. The CDR3 DNA reads as TGTGCCAGCAGGAATCCGGGACAGGGGGGAAACACCATATATTTT.

The rearrangement links TRBV28 to TRBJ2-7; TRBD2 agrees at 7 bases. Germline V CDR1 and CDR2: MDHEN, SYDVKM. This CDR3 region has 15 residues. J was trimmed by 0 bases and V by 5 bases; bases with no gene match: 7. The CDR3 spells CASSPPWEGSYEQYF. The CDR3 DNA follows: TGTGCCAGCAGTCCCCCTTGGGAGGGCTCCTACGAGCAGTACTTC.

This clone was observed a single time. V gene TRBV6-1 combines with J gene TRBJ2-2, with D maybe TRBD2 (6 bases). The CDR3 spans 14 residues. The germline gives CDR1 MNHNS, CDR2 SASEGT. The V end was cut by 1 base, the J end by 5 bases, with 8 bases between. CDR3 nucleotides: TGTGCCAGCAGTGAAGACGCGGGGACCGGGGAGCTGTTTTTT. It yields the protein CASSEDAGTGELFF.

The chain couples TRBV4-3 to TRBJ1-1, with D possibly TRBD1 on 6 matching bases. There are 15 residues in the CDR3. Germline lookup yields CDR1 LGHNA and CDR2 YSLEER. The V end was cut by 4 bases, the J end by 4 bases, with 16 bases between. The CDR3: CASSRSLGGSTEAFF. The CDR3 nucleotides are TGCGCCAGCAGCCGCTCGCTAGGGGGAAGCACTGAAGCTTTCTTT.

This chain joins TRBV7-8 and TRBJ1-1; a possible D gene is TRBD1 (5 bases). Between the trimmed V and J ends, which lost 2 bases and 5 bases, there was a span of 18 bases. CDR3 length: 16 amino acids. Germline V gene lookup returns CDR1 SGHVS and CDR2 FQNEAQ. As DNA, the CDR3 is TGTGCCAGCAGCTTACCCGTGGGGGTAGGTAGGACTGAAGCTTTCTTT. Its translation: CASSLPVGVGRTEAFF.